This T cell receptor beta chain is from a study of T cells in localized non-small cell lung cancer. Sequenced by immunoSEQ multiplex PCR; TCRdb stores in-frame clones only, minus some. Of around 2,700 clones in the sample, 20% to 30% were seen once. This clone was seen a handful of times. The target antigen is unknown. CDR3 length: 14 amino acids. CDR1 and CDR2 (germline): SGHNT, YENEEA. V was clipped by 5 bases and J by 0 bases, with 10 bases between them. Study-wide points: Longer overall survival associated with higher blood T cell density; shorter survival with higher adjacent-lung clonality.

This TCR was recovered from a male donor older than 55 with stage I lung adenocarcinoma. This specimen consisted of lung tumor tissue, obtained before any cancer treatment. The genes are TRBV11-3 and TRBJ1-2; D gene ambiguous. The CDR3 DNA is TGTGCCAGCAGCCCAGGACGGTCTAACTATGGCTACACCTTC. This gives the protein CASSPGRSNYGYTF.